The 28 T cell receptor beta chains presented below share a single source sample, sequenced in a study of T-cell reconstitution after alpha-beta-depleted transplantation in children. Unique molecular identifiers were incorporated during preparation of the TCRbeta library. TCRdb analysed the PCR reads with MiXCR anew, one entry per CDR3 protein. The table has 40,000 to 55,000 distinct CDR3 sequences, approximately 6% seen once. The sample here was PBMCs, mostly from graft donor cells, taken 60 days after TCRalphabeta/CD19-depleted stem cell transplant. The receptors originated from a female patient between 2 and 15 years old who had a stem cell transplant for aplastic anemia, so the T cells may come from the graft donor.

This clonotype appeared many times. The chain is built from TRBV7-2 and TRBJ2-5; TRBD2 aligns across 12 bases. Germline V gene sequence: CDR1 SGHTA, CDR2 FQGNSA. This CDR3 comprises 15 residues. Trimming cost V 5 bases and J 7 bases; bases outside gene matches: 8. The DNA for the CDR3 is TGTGCCAGCAGCACGACTAGCGGGGGTTATGGGACCCAGTACTTC. Protein product: CASSTTSGGYGTQYF.

On this clonotype: This CDR3 is missing its conserved last phenylalanine or tryptophan, likely due to a read error. V usage is TRBV10-3 and J usage is TRBJ1-1; maybe TRBD1 (5 bases). The germline V gene encodes CDR1 ENHRY and CDR2 SYGVKD. The CDR3 sequence is 15 residues long. CDR3 sequence: CAIRDQGRDRTDAFS. The DNA for the CDR3 is TGTGCCATCAGGGACCAGGGCAGGGATCGCACTGACGCTTTCTCT.

Only a few counts were recorded for this clonotype. The rearrangement uses TRBV7-9 and TRBJ2-6; D is possibly TRBD2 (6 bases). Germline loops: CDR1 SEHNR, CDR2 FQNEAQ (reference sequence). CDR3 length equals 18 residues. Trimming stripped 6 bases from V and 0 bases from J, with 18 bases between. The CDR3 DNA sequence: TGTGCCAGCAGGGATACAAGTAGCGGATACTCTGGGGCCAACGTCCTGACTTTC. Encoded protein: CASRDTSSGYSGANVLTF.

The table lists this clonotype with many counts. The V call is TRBV7-2, the J call TRBJ2-2; a possible D gene is TRBD1 (5 bases). The V gene lost 5 bases and the J gene lost 1 base, with 14 bases spanning the gap. The germline V gene encodes CDR1 SGHTA and CDR2 FQGNSA. This CDR3 is 16 amino acids long. DNA of the CDR3: TGTGCCAGCAGCCAAGAGGCAGGGTGGAACACCGGGGAGCTGTTTTTT. Translating it yields CASSQEAGWNTGELFF.

In this sample, this clonotype turned up a few times. The J gene is TRBJ2-7, the V gene TRBV3-1, with D tentatively TRBD2 (6 bases). Trimming took 4 bases from V and 4 from J, leaving 11 bases between them. CDR1 and CDR2 (germline): LGHDT, YNNKEL (reference sequence). The CDR3 runs 13 residues. The CDR3 DNA follows: TGTGCCAGCAGCCCTGGACTATTATACGAGCAGTACTTC. Amino acids: CASSPGLLYEQYF.

The rearrangement links TRBV6-5 to TRBJ1-1; 7 nucleotides align to TRBD1. Germline values: CDR1 MNHEY, CDR2 SVGAGI. This CDR3 has 15 residues. J was trimmed by 5 bases and V by 2 bases; bases with no gene match: 8. The CDR3 reads CASSYPTGRGTEAFF. CDR3 coding DNA: TGTGCCAGCAGTTACCCGACAGGGAGGGGGACTGAAGCTTTCTTT.

The gene calls are TRBV5-1 and TRBJ1-4, with D perhaps TRBD1 (6 bases). The CDR3 extends over 14 amino acids. The V end was cut by 1 base, the J end by 7 bases, with 11 bases between. CDR1 is SGHRS and CDR2 is YFSETQ in the germline V gene. CDR3 sequence reads: CASSLKQGGEKLFF. CDR3 coding DNA: TGCGCCAGCAGCTTGAAACAGGGAGGTGAAAAACTGTTTTTT.

This clonotype was detected ten times or more. The CDR3 loop reads CASSTTEYNEQFF. CDR3 coding DNA: TGTGCCAGCAGTACTACGGAGTACAATGAGCAGTTCTTC. This chain uses TRBV6-4 with TRBJ2-1; D gene uncertain. V gave up 5 bases and J gave up 4 bases, with 9 bases separating them. In germline, CDR1 is MRHNA, CDR2 SNTAGT. The CDR3 runs to 13 residues.

Many counts were recorded for this clonotype. The chain links TRBV20-1 to TRBJ1-1; 9 bases align to TRBD1. Germline loops: CDR1 DFQATT, CDR2 SNEGSKA (reference sequence). V shed 6 bases and J 1 base; nucleotides not matched to a gene: 6. The CDR3 is 14 amino acids. The CDR3, as DNA: TGCAGTGCGATACAGGGGGCGGGGAACACTGAAGCTTTCTTT. This sequence encodes CSAIQGAGNTEAFF.

Ten or more counts support this clonotype. The genes are TRBV11-2 and TRBJ2-7; 7 bases line up with TRBD2. CDR3 length equals 14 residues. Trimming removed 0 bases from V and 3 bases from J; junction bases left unmatched: 2. The V gene's germline CDR1 is SGHAT and CDR2 FQNNGV. The CDR3 DNA reads as TGTGCCAGCAGCTTAGACGGGGGGATCTACGAGCAGTACTTC. Translating gives CASSLDGGIYEQYF. The entire variable domain, with the rest obtained from reference TRBV11-2 and TRBJ2-7, is as follows: EAGVAQSPRYKIIEKRQSVAFWCNPISGHATLYWYQQILGQGPKLLIQFQNNGVVDDSQLPKDRFSAERLKGVDSTLKIQPAKLEDSAVYLCASSLDGGIYEQYFGPGTRLTVT.

J is TRBJ1-4 and V is TRBV11-2; no reliable D call. Trimming removed 5 bases at V and 4 bases at J, with 11 bases between. The length of the CDR3 is 14 residues. Germline V gives CDR1 SGHAT, CDR2 FQNNGV. DNA of the CDR3: TGTGCCAGCAGCGAACCGGGAGGTAATGAAAAACTGTTTTTT. Translation: CASSEPGGNEKLFF.

This clonotype was seen many times. This chain connects TRBV5-1 to TRBJ2-1; D remains unclear. The CDR3 spans 13 residues. Per the germline V gene, CDR1 is SGHRS and CDR2 is YFSETQ. V gave up 0 bases and J gave up 10 bases, with 11 bases separating them. Written as DNA, the CDR3 is TGCGCCAGCAGCTTGGAGGCCCCGGAGGAGCAGTTCTTC. It codes for CASSLEAPEEQFF. The full variable domain, rest sourced from reference TRBV5-1 and TRBJ2-1, is KAGVTQTPRYLIKTRGQQVTLSCSPISGHRSVSWYQQTPGQGLQFLFEYFSETQRNKGNFPGRFSGRQFSNSRSEMNVSTLELGDSALYLCASSLEAPEEQFFGPGTRLTVL.

This clonotype occurred many times. This chain joins TRBV15 and TRBJ2-7; D remains unclear. Germline V gene data show CDR1 as LNHNV and CDR2 as YYDKDF (reference sequence). Trimming took 8 bases from V and 7 from J, leaving 21 bases between them. The CDR3 totals 14 residues. The CDR3 DNA follows: TGTGCCACCGCTCCTCTGGTCGGCCGTGAGGAGCAGTACTTC. Translation: CATAPLVGREEQYF.

Many counts were recorded for this clonotype. The rearrangement uses TRBV4-2 and TRBJ2-5, with TRBD1 identical over 7 bases. Trimming at V came to 3 bases and at J to 5 bases, leaving 18 bases not matched to a gene. This CDR3 is 18 amino acids long. Germline V gene lookup returns CDR1 LGHNA and CDR2 YNFKEQ. CDR3: CASSHAYRGEALRETQYF. For the CDR3, the DNA is TGTGCCAGCAGCCACGCGTACAGGGGCGAGGCTTTGAGGGAGACCCAGTACTTC.

In this sample, this clonotype turned up many times. The chain is built from TRBV29-1 and TRBJ1-1; D is uncertain. CDR3 size: 12 residues. With 3 bases removed from V and 0 bases from J, the gap between germline ends came to 5 bases. CDR1 is SQVTM and CDR2 is ANQGSEA in the germline V gene. The CDR3 sequence: CSVDNLNTEAFF. The CDR3 coding sequence is TGCAGCGTTGATAACCTGAACACTGAAGCTTTCTTT. Variable domain in full (rest from reference TRBV29-1 and TRBJ1-1): SAVISQKPSRDICQRGTSLTIQCQVDSQVTMMFWYRQQPGQSLTLIATANQGSEATYESGFVIDKFPISRPNLTFSTLTVSNMSPEDSSIYLCSVDNLNTEAFFGQGTRLTVV.

This clonotype has a count of ten or more. V usage is TRBV2 and J usage is TRBJ2-5; D is ambiguous. The length of the CDR3 is 14 residues. Trimming removed 5 bases from V and 5 bases from J, with 15 bases in between. The germline V gene has CDR1 SNHLY and CDR2 FYNNEI. The CDR3 nucleotides read TGTGCCAGCAGTTTATCTGTCGTTGGGGAGACCCAGTACTTC. This encodes CASSLSVVGETQYF.

This clonotype is medium-sized. The V gene is TRBV10-3, the J gene TRBJ2-7; tentatively, D is TRBD2 (5 bases). The CDR3 is made up of 12 amino acids. V was cut by 6 bases and J by 0 bases, with 6 bases left in between. Germline-derived CDR1 and CDR2 are ENHRY and SYGVKD. CDR3 coding DNA: TGTGCCATCAGCCGGGACTCCTACGAGCAGTACGTC. Protein product: CAISRDSYEQYV.

This clonotype occurred many times. The chain recombines TRBV6-5 with TRBJ2-5; 9 bases are a match to TRBD2. The junction had 6 bases not matched to a gene; V was cut back by 5 bases and J by 5 bases. Germline CDR1 MNHEY, CDR2 SVGAGI. This CDR3 has 14 residues. CDR3 region: CASSTLAGRETQYF. CDR3 bases: TGTGCCAGCAGTACCCTAGCGGGGCGCGAGACCCAGTACTTC.

V gene TRBV11-2 combines with J gene TRBJ2-7; D gene unclear. This CDR3 region has 13 residues. Deletions cut 6 bases from V and 5 bases from J, with 14 bases between. Germline V gives CDR1 SGHAT, CDR2 FQNNGV. As DNA, the CDR3 is TGTGCCAGCAGTACATCCAGGATGGACGAGCAGTACTTC. The encoded protein is CASSTSRMDEQYF.

This clonotype has ten or more counts. The rearrangement joins TRBV20-1 to TRBJ1-3; the D gene is possibly TRBD1 (5 bases). Germline assignment: CDR1 DFQATT and CDR2 SNEGSKA (reference sequence). There are 12 residues in the CDR3. The V end was cut by 5 bases, the J end by 7 bases, with 12 bases between. Here the CDR3 reads CSARDGRNTIYF. In DNA, the CDR3 is TGCAGTGCTCGGGACGGGCGGAACACCATATATTTT.

Ten or more counts support this clonotype. The V and J genes are TRBV5-1 and TRBJ2-5, with a tentative D call TRBD1 (6 bases). CDR3 length equals 14 residues. Germline values: CDR1 SGHRS, CDR2 YFSETQ. V dropped 0 bases and J dropped 0 bases, with 6 bases sitting between them. The CDR3 loop is CASSLAGDQETQYF. For the CDR3, the DNA is TGCGCCAGCAGCTTGGCAGGGGACCAAGAGACCCAGTACTTC.

This clonotype was observed many times. The rearrangement uses TRBV7-2 and TRBJ2-1; 10 bases align to TRBD2. The CDR3 extends over 16 amino acids. The germline gives CDR1 SGHTA, CDR2 FQGNSA. The V and J ends lost 1 base and 7 bases, in that order; junction bases with no gene match: 7. CDR3 coding DNA: TGTGCCAGCAGCTTAGTGGCTAGCGGGAGACGGAATGAGCAGTTCTTC. Translation gives CASSLVASGRRNEQFF. The full variable domain, completed using reference TRBV7-2 and TRBJ2-1, is GAGVSQSPSNKVTEKGKDVELRCDPISGHTALYWYRQSLGQGLEFLIYFQGNSAPDKSGLPSDRFSAERTGGSVSTLTIQRTQQEDSAVYLCASSLVASGRRNEQFFGPGTRLTVL.

This clonotype was seen a few times. V is TRBV7-3 and J is TRBJ2-3, with 11 bases that match TRBD2. The CDR3 has 18 amino acids. Looked up from germline, CDR1 is SGHTA and CDR2 is FQGTGA. J lost 0 bases, V lost 2 bases, and 7 bases had no gene match. The CDR3 nucleotides read TGTGCCAGCAGCTTACAGGGGCGGACTAGCGGGAGCACAGATACGCAGTATTTT. Its protein is CASSLQGRTSGSTDTQYF.

This clonotype has ten or more counts. The chain links TRBV5-4 to TRBJ2-5; D is ambiguous. V was shortened by 2 bases and J by 4 bases, with 9 bases between the two germline ends. There are 13 residues in the CDR3. Germline V gene lookup returns CDR1 SGHNT and CDR2 YYREEE (reference sequence). The CDR3 DNA is TGTGCCAGCAGCTTAGGTTCCCGAGAGACCCAGTACTTC. As protein: CASSLGSRETQYF.

The chain combines TRBV3-1 with TRBJ2-2; D might be TRBD1 or TRBD2, each matching 5 bases. There are 17 residues in the CDR3. In germline, CDR1 is LGHDT, CDR2 YNNKEL (reference sequence). V dropped 0 bases and J dropped 0 bases, with 11 bases sitting between them. CDR3: CASSQDRQGPNTGELFF. CDR3 in DNA: TGTGCCAGCAGCCAAGATCGTCAGGGACCGAACACCGGGGAGCTGTTTTTT.

This clonotype was seen ten or more times. This chain connects TRBV20-1 to TRBJ2-3, with 8 bases that match TRBD2. CDR3 length equals 14 residues. From germline, CDR1 is DFQATT and CDR2 SNEGSKA (reference sequence). After removal of 3 bases from V and 2 bases from J, the junction contained 4 bases not matched to a gene. This CDR3 is CSARGLVYTDTQYF. The CDR3 nucleotides read TGCAGTGCTAGGGGACTAGTCTACACAGATACGCAGTATTTT.

This clonotype was recorded at least ten times. This rearrangement joins TRBV9 to TRBJ1-6; unclear D gene. The CDR3 is 15 amino acids. V was trimmed by 3 bases and J by 0 bases, leaving 7 bases between them. Germline CDR1 reads SGDLS; CDR2 reads YYNGEE. For the CDR3, the DNA is TGTGCCAGCAGCGACCGCAGCTCCTATAATTCACCCCTCCACTTT. It encodes CASSDRSSYNSPLHF.

This clonotype turned up a few times. J is TRBJ1-2 and V is TRBV9, with D perhaps TRBD1 (6 bases). The CDR3 runs to 13 residues. CDR1 and CDR2 from the germline V gene are SGDLS and YYNGEE. The V gene lost 6 bases and the J gene lost 7 bases, with 16 bases spanning the gap. In DNA form, the CDR3 reads TGTGCCAGCAATTCGGCAGGGGCCAGTGGCTACACCTTC. It encodes CASNSAGASGYTF.